These 8 T cell receptor beta chains share one sample of origin, sequenced in a study of T-cell reconstitution after alpha-beta-depleted transplantation in children. Unique molecular identifiers were incorporated when the TCRbeta library was constructed. TCRdb processed the PCR reads anew with MiXCR; each CDR3 protein has one entry. The sample shows 300,000 to 350,000 distinct CDR3 sequences, around 15% of them seen only once. Material: PBMCs, mostly from graft donor cells, obtained 360 days after TCRalphabeta/CD19-depleted stem cell transplant. All receptors come from a male patient between 2 and 10 years old who had a stem cell transplant for acute lymphoblastic leukemia, so the T cells may come from the graft donor.

This clonotype was recorded a few times. The chain joins TRBV4-3 to TRBJ2-5, with 9 bases that match TRBD2. Looked up from germline, CDR1 is LGHNA and CDR2 is YSLEER. This CDR3 region has 16 residues. After removal of 0 bases from V and 5 bases from J, the junction contained 7 bases not matched to a gene. CDR3 sequence reads: CASSQDVAGVRETQYF. CDR3 sequence (DNA): TGCGCCAGCAGCCAAGATGTAGCGGGAGTAAGGGAGACCCAGTACTTC.

This clonotype was counted between two and nine times. V is TRBV9 and J is TRBJ1-3; tentatively, D is TRBD1 (6 bases). Germline values: CDR1 SGDLS, CDR2 YYNGEE. The germline V and J ends were trimmed by 3 bases and 2 bases, with 12 bases remaining between them. There are 15 residues in the CDR3. This CDR3 reads CASSAPQGTGNTIYF. The CDR3 nucleotides read TGTGCCAGCAGCGCCCCACAGGGAACTGGAAACACCATATATTTT.

There are a few counts of this clonotype. The chain joins TRBV7-2 to TRBJ2-5, with D possibly being TRBD1 (6 bases). The V gene's germline CDR1 is SGHTA and CDR2 FQGNSA. V shed 1 base and J shed 4 bases, with 10 bases lying between them. The CDR3 spans 14 residues. The CDR3 reads CASSLVGRGETQYF. DNA of the CDR3: TGTGCCAGCAGCTTAGTGGGCAGGGGAGAGACCCAGTACTTC.

This chain connects TRBV4-1 to TRBJ2-3; no reliable D call. CDR1 is MGHRA and CDR2 is YSYEKL in the germline V gene. With 2 bases removed from V and 1 base from J, the gap between germline ends came to 13 bases. This CDR3 region has 16 residues. The chain's CDR3 is CASSQFNLFRTDTQYF. The CDR3, as DNA: TGCGCCAGCAGCCAATTCAACTTATTTCGCACAGATACGCAGTATTTT.

Only a few counts were recorded for this clonotype. This chain links TRBV7-8 with TRBJ2-3; TRBD2 matches 7 bases. The CDR3 is 19 amino acids. Trimming took 5 bases from V and 4 from J; bases not matched to a gene: 21. The germline V gene encodes CDR1 SGHVS and CDR2 FQNEAQ. The CDR3 protein is CASSPRLAGVDDGADTQYF. As DNA, the CDR3 is TGTGCCAGCAGCCCGCGGTTGGCGGGAGTGGATGATGGCGCAGATACGCAGTATTTT.

This clonotype was seen many times. The V call is TRBV20-1, the J call TRBJ2-3, with 11 bases fitting TRBD2. Germline V CDR1 and CDR2: DFQATT, SNEGSKA (reference sequence). The J segment lost 6 bases and the V segment lost 5 bases, leaving 7 bases of the junction unmatched. CDR3 size: 14 residues. For the CDR3, the DNA is TGCAGTGCTGAGGCTAGCGGGAGGACCGATACGCAGTATTTT. Translation gives CSAEASGRTDTQYF.

This clonotype occurred a few times. The chain uses TRBV6-2 or TRBV6-3 and TRBJ2-7; 9 nucleotides match TRBD1. Unmatched junction bases numbered 7, after V lost 7 bases and J lost 3 bases. There are 14 residues in the CDR3. In germline, CDR1 is MNHEY, CDR2 SVGEGT. The CDR3 sequence: CASIRQGGVYEQYF. The CDR3 bases are TGTGCCAGCATCAGACAGGGGGGAGTCTACGAGCAGTACTTC.

This clonotype was recorded a few times. The V call is TRBV29-1, the J call TRBJ2-5, with TRBD2 identical over 7 bases. V shed 4 bases and J 2 bases; nucleotides not matched to a gene: 10. The length of the CDR3 is 15 residues. Germline CDR1 reads SQVTM; CDR2 reads ANQGSEA. In nucleotides, the CDR3 is TGCAGCGTTGCGCGGGGGATGCCCCTACAAGAGACCCAGTACTTC. This codes for CSVARGMPLQETQYF.